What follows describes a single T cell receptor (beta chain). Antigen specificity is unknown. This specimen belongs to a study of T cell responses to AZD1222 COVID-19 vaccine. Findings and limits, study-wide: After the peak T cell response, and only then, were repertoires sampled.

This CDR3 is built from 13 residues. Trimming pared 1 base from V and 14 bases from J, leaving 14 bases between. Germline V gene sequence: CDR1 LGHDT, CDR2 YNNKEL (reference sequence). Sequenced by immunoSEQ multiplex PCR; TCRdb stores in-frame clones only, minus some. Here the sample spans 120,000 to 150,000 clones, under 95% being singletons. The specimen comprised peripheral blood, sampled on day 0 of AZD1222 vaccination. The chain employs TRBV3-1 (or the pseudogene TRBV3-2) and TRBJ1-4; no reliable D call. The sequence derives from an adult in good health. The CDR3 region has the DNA TGTGCCAGCAGCCAAGTAAAGGGATACGCGCTGTTTTTT. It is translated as CASSQVKGYALFF.